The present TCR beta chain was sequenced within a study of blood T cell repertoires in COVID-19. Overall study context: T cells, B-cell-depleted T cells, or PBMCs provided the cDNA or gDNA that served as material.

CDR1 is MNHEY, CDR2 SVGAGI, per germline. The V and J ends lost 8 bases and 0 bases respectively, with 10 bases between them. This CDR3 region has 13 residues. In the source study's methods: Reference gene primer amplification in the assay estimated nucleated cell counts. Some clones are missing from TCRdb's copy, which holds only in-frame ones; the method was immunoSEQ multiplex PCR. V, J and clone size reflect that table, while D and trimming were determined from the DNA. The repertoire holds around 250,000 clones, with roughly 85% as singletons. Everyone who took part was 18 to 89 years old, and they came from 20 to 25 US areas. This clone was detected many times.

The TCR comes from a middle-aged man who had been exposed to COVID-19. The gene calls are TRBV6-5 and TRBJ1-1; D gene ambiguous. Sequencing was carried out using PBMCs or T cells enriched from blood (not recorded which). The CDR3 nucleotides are TGTGCCAGCTCCCCTCAGATGAACACTGAAGCTTTCTTT. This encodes CASSPQMNTEAFF.